Detailed here is one T cell receptor beta chain. The antigen is unknown. V was shortened by 6 bases and J by 5 bases, with 11 bases between the two germline ends. CDR1 is LNHNV, CDR2 YYDKDF, per germline (reference sequence). This CDR3 comprises 14 residues. This entry comes from a study of T cell responses to AZD1222 COVID-19 vaccine. Study-level findings and limits: Clonal diversity was possibly underestimated, and the donors were mostly white British, with more females. Across the whole spike, CD4 TCRs peaked at regions 160-218 and 743-854.

Using immunoSEQ multiplex PCR, the repertoire was profiled, and TCRdb retains in-frame clones only, with some absent. The table includes tens of thousands of clones, 90% detected once. The source is an adult in good health. Specimen: peripheral blood, collected on day 0 of AZD1222 vaccination. V gene TRBV15 combines with J gene TRBJ1-6, with D unclear. CDR3 sequence reads: CATSHLGHNSPLHF. Here the CDR3 DNA reads TGTGCCACCAGTCATTTAGGGCATAATTCACCCCTCCACTTT.